One and the same sample provided the 26 T cell receptor beta chains below, sequenced in a study of Ad26.COV2.S vaccination and SARS-CoV-2 variants. The repertoire was sequenced with immunoSEQ multiplex PCR; TCRdb's copy has only in-frame clones and lacks some. The sample has about 500,000 clones, 80% to 90% seen once. Treatment denoted: around 19 received Ad26.COV2.S at low or high dose, single or two shots; 5 received placebo; per-sample allocation not given. Samples were taken on day 63 after the first vaccine or placebo injection. Here the sequenced sample was peripheral blood, taken in a trial of Ad26.COV2.S vaccine versus placebo. Receptors were obtained from a person aged 18-65 years who received the Ad26.COV2.S COVID-19 vaccine or a placebo.

CDR3 sequence reads: CASSYDTANYGYTF. The CDR3 DNA follows: TGTGCCAGCAGTTATGACACGGCTAACTATGGCTACACCTTC. This chain connects TRBV6-6 to TRBJ1-2; no definite D call. This CDR3 spans 14 amino acids. Germline CDR1 reads MNHNY; CDR2 reads SVGAGI (reference sequence). Trimming shortened V by 3 bases and J by 0 bases, and 8 bases separated the two germline ends.

The DNA for the CDR3 is TGTGCCAGCAGCTTGCGGACAGGGGCGGGGAATCAGCCCCAGCATTTT. As protein: CASSLRTGAGNQPQHF. The rearrangement joins TRBV6-6 to TRBJ1-5, with 9 bases aligning to TRBD1. CDR3 length: 16 amino acids. Germline CDR1 MNHNY, CDR2 SVGAGI (reference sequence). V dropped 6 bases and J dropped 4; count of bases not matched to a gene: 10.

The rearrangement links TRBV6-1 to TRBJ1-1; tentatively, D is TRBD1 (6 bases). The CDR3 sequence is 14 residues long. CDR1 MNHNS and CDR2 SASEGT come from the germline V gene. V shed 2 bases and J shed 4 bases, with 11 bases lying between them. CDR3 nucleotide sequence: TGTGCCAGCAGTGAACAGGGGACGCGCACTGAAGCTTTCTTT. This translates into CASSEQGTRTEAFF.

The rearrangement uses TRBV18 and TRBJ2-1; D is unresolved. This CDR3 has 16 residues. Trimming stripped 6 bases from V and 1 base from J, with 16 bases between. In germline, CDR1 is KGHSH, CDR2 LQKENI. This CDR3 reads CASSTIRVRSYNEQFF. As DNA, the CDR3 is TGTGCCAGCTCTACCATTAGGGTACGATCCTACAATGAGCAGTTCTTC. The entire variable domain, with the rest obtained from reference TRBV18 and TRBJ2-1, is as follows: NAGVMQNPRHLVRRRGQEARLRCSPMKGHSHVYWYRQLPEEGLKFMVYLQKENIIDESGMPKERFSAEFPKEGPSILRIQQVVRGDSAAYFCASSTIRVRSYNEQFFGPGTRLTVL.

CDR3 nucleotides: TGTGCCAGCTCACCATTTGGGGTCAGTGATGAAAAACTGTTTTTT. Protein sequence: CASSPFGVSDEKLFF. The V call is TRBV18, the J call TRBJ1-4; D unresolved. V lost 2 bases to trimming and J lost 6 bases, with 13 bases between them. The CDR3 covers 15 residues. Germline CDR1 is KGHSH and CDR2 is LQKENI.

As for this clone: At one end the junction does not follow the germline gene, possibly because of a read error. CDR3 coding DNA: TGTGCCAGCAGCTTAGTTTCTGGGGCCCTTAAAATTCTCCGTTTT. Protein sequence: CASSLVSGALKILRF. This sequence joins TRBV11-2 and TRBJ1-3; the D gene is possibly TRBD1 (5 bases). CDR1 is SGHAT, CDR2 FQNNGV, per germline. This CDR3 is 15 amino acids long.

The V call is TRBV11-3, the J call TRBJ2-5, with D perhaps TRBD2 (6 bases). This CDR3 comprises 15 residues. CDR1 and CDR2 (germline): SGHNT, YENEEA. V was clipped by 5 bases and J by 5 bases, with 18 bases between them. The CDR3 loop reads CASSPTSGTLETQYF. The CDR3 DNA reads TGTGCCAGCAGCCCCACATCCGGGACTTTGGAGACCCAGTACTTC.

V usage is TRBV10-1 and J usage is TRBJ2-7; D not resolved. Germline V gene sequence: CDR1 WNHNN, CDR2 SYGVQD (reference sequence). The CDR3 is 16 amino acids. V lost 8 bases and J 3 bases, leaving 23 bases between the germline ends. The CDR3 sequence: CASGNRNSRQRYEQYF. CDR3 nucleotide sequence: TGCGCCAGCGGGAATAGAAACAGCCGGCAACGCTACGAGCAGTACTTC.

J is TRBJ2-2 and V is TRBV5-4, with a tentative D call TRBD2 (6 bases). CDR1 is SGHNT and CDR2 is YYREEE in the germline V gene (reference sequence). Trimming shortened V by 4 bases and J by 1 base, and 11 bases separated the two germline ends. The CDR3 has 15 residues. The CDR3 coding sequence is TGTGCCAGCAGCAGGGGTAGCGGGAACACCGGGGAGCTGTTTTTT. It translates to CASSRGSGNTGELFF.

This rearrangement joins TRBV6-5 to TRBJ1-2; 8 nucleotides agree with TRBD1. The CDR3 is 14 amino acids. With V trimmed by 5 bases and J by 5 bases, 7 bases remained unmatched. Germline V gene data show CDR1 as MNHEY and CDR2 as SVGAGI. The CDR3 here is CASSNGGQAYGYTF. CDR3 nucleotides: TGTGCCAGCAGTAACGGGGGACAGGCATATGGCTACACCTTC.

This chain connects TRBV7-9 to TRBJ2-3; D perhaps matches TRBD2 (5 bases). This CDR3 is built from 14 residues. The V end was cut by 6 bases, the J end by 6 bases, with 16 bases between. Per the germline V gene, CDR1 is SEHNR and CDR2 is FQNEAQ (reference sequence). CDR3 in amino acids: CASRFDSGSDTQYF. As DNA, the CDR3 is TGTGCCAGCAGGTTCGATTCGGGGTCTGATACGCAGTATTTT.

The V gene is TRBV7-8, the J gene TRBJ2-2, with a tentative D call TRBD2 (6 bases). The length of the CDR3 is 13 residues. Germline CDR1 SGHVS, CDR2 FQNEAQ. V gave up 4 bases and J gave up 5 bases, with 8 bases separating them. DNA for the CDR3: TGTGCCAGCAGCTACAGCGGGACCGGGGAGCTGTTTTTT. Translation gives CASSYSGTGELFF.

The V call is TRBV10-3, the J call TRBJ2-2; 10 bases are a match to TRBD2. Trimming cost V 2 bases and J 6 bases; bases outside gene matches: 15. CDR3 length: 19 amino acids. CDR1 is ENHRY and CDR2 is SYGVKD in the germline V gene. In nucleotides, the CDR3 is TGTGCCATCAGTGAGCCCCCTGGGCTAGCGGGAGTTCGGTCCGGGGAGCTGTTTTTT. Translating it yields CAISEPPGLAGVRSGELFF.

The V gene is TRBV25-1, the J gene TRBJ1-3; D is unclear. The V gene's germline CDR1 is MGHDK and CDR2 SYGVNS. The germline V and J ends were trimmed by 3 bases and 2 bases, with 5 bases remaining between them. The CDR3 runs to 13 residues. This CDR3 reads CASSEVPGNTIYF. The CDR3 nucleotides read TGTGCCAGCAGTGAGGTCCCTGGAAACACCATATATTTT.

This rearrangement joins TRBV5-1 to TRBJ2-3; the D is unclear. CDR3 length: 13 residues. From germline, CDR1 is SGHRS and CDR2 YFSETQ. The ends were cut back, 4 bases at V and 3 bases at J, with 9 bases in the middle. DNA for the CDR3: TGCGCCAGCAGCCCCGAGTATACAGATACGCAGTATTTT. This codes for CASSPEYTDTQYF.

V usage is TRBV7-3 and J usage is TRBJ2-5; unclear D gene. Germline V lookup: CDR1 SGHTA, CDR2 FQGTGA. The CDR3 spans 14 residues. V was clipped by 0 bases and J by 4 bases, with 9 bases between them. The CDR3 here is CASSLTSWGETQYF. As DNA, the CDR3 is TGTGCCAGCAGCTTAACGTCGTGGGGAGAGACCCAGTACTTC. Based on the CDR3 plus reference TRBV7-3 and TRBJ2-5, the full variable domain is GAGVSQTPSNKVTEKGKYVELRCDPISGHTALYWYRQSLGQGPEFLIYFQGTGAADDSGLPNDRFFAVRPEGSVSTLKIQRTERGDSAVYLCASSLTSWGETQYFGPGTRLLVL.

J is TRBJ2-7 and V is TRBV14; no reliable D call. CDR1 is SGHDN and CDR2 is FVKESK in the germline V gene. Trimming cost V 1 base and J 8 bases, with 6 bases left between them. The CDR3 length is 11 residues. This CDR3 reads CASSQVQKQYF. The CDR3 coding sequence is TGTGCCAGCAGCCAAGTTCAAAAGCAGTACTTC.

The rearrangement joins TRBV19 to TRBJ2-7; possible D gene TRBD2, 6 bases. This CDR3 comprises 15 residues. Trimming pared 5 bases from V and 0 bases from J, leaving 14 bases between. Germline V gives CDR1 LNHDA, CDR2 SQIVND (reference sequence). DNA for the CDR3: TGTGCCAGTAGTTCGGTTTACGGGGGCTCCTACGAGCAGTACTTC. Amino acids: CASSSVYGGSYEQYF.

This clone appeared once. This sequence joins TRBV7-2 and TRBJ1-1; D gene uncertain. The CDR3 is made up of 12 amino acids. Germline V gene data show CDR1 as SGHTA and CDR2 as FQGNSA. The germline V and J ends were trimmed by 5 bases and 4 bases, with 8 bases remaining between them. The DNA of the CDR3 is TGTGCCAGCAGCACCTCGGGCACTGAAGCTTTCTTT. Its protein product is CASSTSGTEAFF.

A single count supports this clone. This rearrangement joins TRBV28 to TRBJ2-7; D is undetermined. Germline lookup yields CDR1 MDHEN and CDR2 SYDVKM. The CDR3 is 15 amino acids. The germline V and J ends were trimmed by 3 bases and 0 bases, with 12 bases remaining between them. This chain's CDR3 is CASSLVQVSSYEQYF. CDR3 sequence (DNA): TGTGCCAGCAGTTTGGTCCAGGTGAGCTCCTACGAGCAGTACTTC. The full variable domain, with the rest looked up from reference TRBV28 and TRBJ2-7, is DVKVTQSSRYLVKRTGEKVFLECVQDMDHENMFWYRQDPGLGLRLIYFSYDVKMKEKGDIPEGYSVSREKKERFSLILESASTNQTSMYLCASSLVQVSSYEQYFGPGTRLTVT.

This chain connects TRBV7-3 to TRBJ2-7; 7 bases are shared with TRBD1. CDR3 length: 14 amino acids. The V segment lost 6 bases and the J segment 3 bases; nucleotides outside the gene matches: 8. CDR1 is SGHTA, CDR2 FQGTGA, per germline. CDR3 sequence: CASRTRDSLYEQYF. In nucleotides, the CDR3 is TGTGCCAGCAGGACCCGGGACAGCCTCTACGAGCAGTACTTC.

This clone was recorded a few times. The V call is TRBV19, the J call TRBJ2-3; 7 positions match TRBD1. Germline values: CDR1 LNHDA, CDR2 SQIVND (reference sequence). After removal of 3 bases from V and 3 bases from J, the junction contained 6 bases not matched to a gene. The CDR3 has 15 residues. The CDR3 region has the DNA TGTGCCAGTAGTATTGGGGACAGACCAACAGATACGCAGTATTTT. Protein sequence: CASSIGDRPTDTQYF.

The chain is built from TRBV12-3 or TRBV12-4 and TRBJ2-3, with D tentatively TRBD1 (6 bases). The CDR3 is 12 amino acids. The germline V and J ends were trimmed by 8 bases and 4 bases, with 10 bases remaining between them. This CDR3 reads CASRPGADTQYF. CDR3 in DNA: TGTGCCAGCCGACCAGGGGCAGATACGCAGTATTTT.

The chain carries TRBV7-2 and TRBJ2-1, with D possibly TRBD1 on 6 matching bases. This CDR3 is built from 15 residues. Trimming stripped 7 bases from V and 4 bases from J, with 17 bases between. In germline, CDR1 is SGHTA, CDR2 FQGNSA. The CDR3 sequence: CASTWAGQPYNEQFF. The CDR3 bases are TGTGCCAGCACCTGGGCCGGACAGCCATACAATGAGCAGTTCTTC.

The V gene is TRBV19, the J gene TRBJ1-1, with 9 bases lining up with TRBD1. Germline lookup yields CDR1 LNHDA and CDR2 SQIVND (reference sequence). V shed 1 base, J shed 5 bases, and the junction held 11 bases outside the gene matches. The CDR3 is made up of 17 amino acids. Here the CDR3 reads CASSIGQQGARDTEAFF. The CDR3 coding sequence is TGTGCCAGTAGTATAGGTCAACAGGGGGCGCGAGATACTGAAGCTTTCTTT.

For this clone: The sample has other DNA sequences that encode this CDR3 too. This chain joins TRBV27 and TRBJ1-2; the match to TRBD1 covers 7 bases. The CDR3 has 14 amino acids. Germline CDR1 MNHEY, CDR2 SMNVEV (reference sequence). With V trimmed by 3 bases and J by 5 bases, 6 bases remained unmatched. CDR3 in DNA: TGTGCCAGCAGTTTGTCGGGACAGCTGTATGGCTACACCTTC. This gives the protein CASSLSGQLYGYTF.